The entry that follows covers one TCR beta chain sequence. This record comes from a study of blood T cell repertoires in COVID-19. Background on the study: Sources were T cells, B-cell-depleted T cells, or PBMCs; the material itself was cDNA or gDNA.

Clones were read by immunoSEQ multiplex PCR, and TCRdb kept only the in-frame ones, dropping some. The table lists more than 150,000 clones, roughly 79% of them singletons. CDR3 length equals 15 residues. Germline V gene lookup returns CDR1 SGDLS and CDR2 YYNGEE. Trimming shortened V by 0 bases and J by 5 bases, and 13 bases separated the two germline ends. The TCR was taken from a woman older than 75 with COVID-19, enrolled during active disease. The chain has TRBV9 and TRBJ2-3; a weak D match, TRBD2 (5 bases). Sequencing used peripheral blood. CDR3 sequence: CASSVAPSRGDTQYF. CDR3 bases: TGTGCCAGCAGCGTAGCCCCCTCTCGGGGAGATACGCAGTATTTT.